Presented here are 11 T cell receptor beta chains from one specimen sequenced in a study of shared clonotypes between healthy human individuals. The repertoire was sequenced with immunoSEQ multiplex PCR; TCRdb's copy has only in-frame clones and lacks some. The sample includes around 2.3 million clones, approximately 96% of them seen just once. The sequenced sample was naive CD4+ T cells sorted from blood. Subset indicated: CD45RA+ positively selected. These receptors were collected from a man between 18 and 29 years old in good health.

The chain has TRBV10-3 and TRBJ2-2, with TRBD2 as a possible D gene (5 bases). The CDR3 covers 17 residues. V was cut by 2 bases and J by 4 bases, with 17 bases left in between. In germline, CDR1 is ENHRY, CDR2 SYGVKD. CDR3 coding DNA: TGTGCCATCAGTGAGCCGTTTGGAGGAGAGGGCACCGGGGAGCTGTTTTTT. This gives the protein CAISEPFGGEGTGELFF.

The chain employs TRBV7-2 and TRBJ1-2; perhaps TRBD1 as D (5 bases). There are 17 residues in the CDR3. Germline V gives CDR1 SGHTA, CDR2 FQGNSA. Trimming removed 0 bases at V and 4 bases at J, with 18 bases between. CDR3 region: CASSLASYEARVYGYTF. DNA for the CDR3: TGTGCCAGCAGCTTAGCTAGTTACGAGGCCAGGGTCTATGGCTACACCTTC.

The chain employs TRBV28 and TRBJ1-4; D is unresolved. Germline V gene lookup returns CDR1 MDHEN and CDR2 SYDVKM. The CDR3 sequence is 14 residues long. V was pared by 2 bases and J by 4 bases, with 8 bases between. The CDR3 coding sequence is TGTGCCAGCAGTTTAATGTCCATTAATGAAAAACTGTTTTTT. Residues: CASSLMSINEKLFF.

A word on this clone: This specimen includes other DNA sequences encoding the same CDR3. The chain links TRBV9 to TRBJ2-3, with D hard to call. Trimming stripped 2 bases from V and 1 base from J, with 11 bases between. The CDR3 is 15 residues long. Germline CDR1 reads SGDLS; CDR2 reads YYNGEE. This CDR3 reads CASSVSPSGTDTQYF. In DNA, the CDR3 is TGTGCCAGCAGCGTCTCTCCGAGTGGCACAGATACGCAGTATTTT.

The V gene is TRBV10-1, the J gene TRBJ2-2; 8 bases are a match to TRBD2. The CDR3 has 18 amino acids. The junction had 10 bases not matched to a gene; V was cut back by 2 bases and J by 2 bases. Germline CDR1 reads WNHNN; CDR2 reads SYGVQD (reference sequence). The CDR3 coding sequence is TGCGCCAGCAGTGAGGCCCCGGAGCGGGAGTTAAACACCGGGGAGCTGTTTTTT. Translating it yields CASSEAPERELNTGELFF.

The chain recombines TRBV6-1 with TRBJ1-5; a possible D gene is TRBD1 (6 bases). The CDR3 is 15 residues long. CDR1 MNHNS and CDR2 SASEGT come from the germline V gene. Deletions cut 2 bases from V and 5 bases from J, with 13 bases between. The CDR3 DNA reads as TGTGCCAGCAGTGAAAGGAAGGACAGCCATCAGCCCCAGCATTTT. Its translation is CASSERKDSHQPQHF.

The chain links TRBV6-5 to TRBJ2-7; D gene unclear. The CDR3 runs to 14 residues. V was pared by 2 bases and J by 5 bases, with 13 bases between. Germline V lookup: CDR1 MNHEY, CDR2 SVGAGI. CDR3 amino acids: CASSYGLLGNEQYF. Here the CDR3 DNA reads TGTGCCAGCAGTTACGGTTTATTGGGGAACGAGCAGTACTTC.

This chain uses TRBV7-9 with TRBJ2-5; 11 positions match TRBD2. Trimming at V came to 4 bases and at J to 13 bases, leaving 8 bases not matched to a gene. The length of the CDR3 is 13 residues. CDR1 is SEHNR and CDR2 is FQNEAQ in the germline V gene (reference sequence). The CDR3 DNA sequence: TGTGCCAGCAGCTCCGGGACTAGCGGAGGCGGGTACTTC. It encodes CASSSGTSGGGYF.

The CDR3, as DNA: TGTGCCAGCAGCTTGTACCTGAACACCGGGGAGCTGTTTTTT. Translation gives CASSLYLNTGELFF. The chain joins TRBV5-4 to TRBJ2-2; D gene ambiguous. V was cut by 1 base and J by 1 base, with 5 bases left in between. Germline V CDR1 and CDR2: SGHNT, YYREEE (reference sequence). The CDR3 totals 14 residues. The whole variable domain, remainder taken from reference TRBV5-4 and TRBJ2-2, is ETGVTQSPTHLIKTRGQQVTLRCSSQSGHNTVSWYQQALGQGPQFIFQYYREEENGRGNFPPRFSGLQFPNYSSELNVNALELDDSALYLCASSLYLNTGELFFGEGSRLTVL.

J is TRBJ2-2 and V is TRBV11-3; D not certain. From germline, CDR1 is SGHNT and CDR2 YENEEA. This CDR3 spans 11 amino acids. Trimming removed 1 base at V and 6 bases at J, with 0 bases between. The CDR3 is CASSLAGELFF. CDR3 coding DNA: TGTGCCAGCAGCTTAGCCGGGGAGCTGTTTTTT.

V and J are TRBV5-1 and TRBJ1-1; TRBD1 is a possible D gene (6 bases). CDR1 SGHRS and CDR2 YFSETQ come from the germline V gene. The CDR3 covers 15 residues. The V and J ends lost 4 bases and 5 bases respectively, with 18 bases between them. CDR3 in DNA: TGCGCCAGCAGCCAAAACACAGGGATCGGTACTGAAGCTTTCTTT. It encodes CASSQNTGIGTEAFF.